The T cell receptor (beta chain) under discussion was sequenced for a study of blood T cell repertoires in COVID-19. Per the study methods: Amplification of reference gene primers was used by the study to estimate nucleated cell counts. The table came from immunoSEQ multiplex PCR; TCRdb's copy has only in-frame clones and leaves some out. The D gene and trimming were derived from the DNA, and the V and J assignments and clone size from that table. The data show 330,000 or so clones, with about nine tenths seen just once and approximately 1% held by the top ten. V was pared by 1 base and J by 4 bases, with 8 bases of the junction left unmatched. Germline assignment: CDR1 SGHNT and CDR2 YYREEE (reference sequence). The CDR3 has 16 residues.

The receptor's source is a woman aged 25-40 years who had been exposed to COVID-19. Sample: PBMCs or T cells enriched from blood (not recorded which). The chain links TRBV5-4 to TRBJ2-1, with 7 nucleotides matching TRBD2. CDR3 sequence reads: CASSLPTSRVYNEQFF. In DNA form, the CDR3 reads TGTGCCAGCAGCTTGCCGACTAGCCGGGTTTACAATGAGCAGTTCTTC.